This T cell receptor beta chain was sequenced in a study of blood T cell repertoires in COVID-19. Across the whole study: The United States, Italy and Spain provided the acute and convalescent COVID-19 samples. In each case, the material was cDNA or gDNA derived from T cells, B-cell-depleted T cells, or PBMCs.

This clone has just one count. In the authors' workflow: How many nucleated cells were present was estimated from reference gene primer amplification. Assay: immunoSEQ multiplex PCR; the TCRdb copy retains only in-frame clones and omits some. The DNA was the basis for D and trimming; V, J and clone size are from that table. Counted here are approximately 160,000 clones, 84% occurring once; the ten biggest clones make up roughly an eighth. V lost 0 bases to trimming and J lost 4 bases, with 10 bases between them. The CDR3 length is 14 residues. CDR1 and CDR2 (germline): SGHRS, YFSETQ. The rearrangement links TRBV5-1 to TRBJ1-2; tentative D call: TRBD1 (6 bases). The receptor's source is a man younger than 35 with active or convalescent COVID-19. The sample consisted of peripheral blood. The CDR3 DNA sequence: TGCGCCAGCAGCTTGGGACAGGAGTTCTATGGCTACACCTTC. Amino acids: CASSLGQEFYGYTF. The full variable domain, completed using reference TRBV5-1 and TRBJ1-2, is KAGVTQTPRYLIKTRGQQVTLSCSPISGHRSVSWYQQTPGQGLQFLFEYFSETQRNKGNFPGRFSGRQFSNSRSEMNVSTLELGDSALYLCASSLGQEFYGYTFGSGTRLTVV.